Below, 19 T cell receptor beta chains from the same sample are listed, as sequenced in a study of CD8 T cells in ankylosing spondylitis. TCRdb fed the 5' RACE reads into MiXCR, producing one record per CDR3 protein. The sample comprises under 450,000 distinct CDR3 sequences, 20% to 25% of which are singletons, and 10% to 15% rests with the top ten. Sequences were obtained from blood, either unsorted or a sorted T cell fraction (not recorded which). The source is a male donor with ankylosing spondylitis or in good health (not recorded which).

In its sample, this clonotype was seen a few times. The chain links TRBV6-5 to TRBJ2-5; D not resolved. V dropped 0 bases and J dropped 0 bases, with 2 bases sitting between them. CDR1 is MNHEY and CDR2 is SVGAGI in the germline V gene. The CDR3 is 13 residues long. The CDR3 reads CASSYSNQETQYF. Here the CDR3 DNA reads TGTGCCAGCAGTTACTCGAACCAAGAGACCCAGTACTTC.

The sample holds a few counts of this clonotype. V usage is TRBV10-2 and J usage is TRBJ2-7, with a weak D call TRBD2 (6 bases). With 0 bases removed from V and 2 bases from J, the gap between germline ends came to 14 bases. Germline V gene data show CDR1 as WSHSY and CDR2 as SAAADI. CDR3 length equals 16 residues. The CDR3 DNA reads as TGCGCCAGCAGTGAGTCTGGAGGGGCCGGAGCCTACGAGCAGTACTTC. This sequence encodes CASSESGGAGAYEQYF.

With respect to this clonotype: Compared with germline, one end of the junction differs, possibly owing to a read error. The chain joins TRBV30 to TRBJ1-2; perhaps TRBD1 as D (6 bases). The V gene's germline CDR1 is GTSNPN and CDR2 SVGIG (reference sequence). The CDR3 length is 13 residues. CDR3 region: CAEAGTINYGYTF. The CDR3 DNA sequence: TGCGCTGAGGCAGGGACAATTAACTATGGCTACACCTTC.

The chain joins TRBV6-1 to TRBJ2-3, with D possibly called TRBD1 or TRBD2 (5 bases each). CDR1 is MNHNS and CDR2 is SASEGT in the germline V gene. V lost 8 bases and J lost 1, with 16 bases in between. The CDR3 loop spans 15 amino acids. The CDR3 sequence: CASLAGVGGTDTQYF. Written as DNA, the CDR3 is TGTGCCAGCCTGGCGGGCGTAGGGGGCACAGATACGCAGTATTTT.

V is TRBV30 and J is TRBJ2-7; 12 bases are a match to TRBD1. The germline CDR1 and CDR2 sequences are GTSNPN and SVGIG (reference sequence). The CDR3 covers 12 residues. After removal of 8 bases from V and 4 bases from J, the junction contained 3 bases not matched to a gene. CDR3 in DNA: TGTGCCGGGGACAGGGGGCGTTACGAGCAGTACTTC. Translated, it gives CAGDRGRYEQYF.

This chain links TRBV7-6 with TRBJ1-1; D unresolved. CDR1 and CDR2 (germline): SGHVS, FNYEAQ. CDR3 length: 12 amino acids. V shed 4 bases and J shed 6 bases, with 9 bases lying between them. CDR3 sequence: CASSSLSPEAFF. The CDR3 nucleotides read TGTGCCAGCAGCTCTCTTAGCCCTGAAGCTTTCTTT.

The chain links TRBV12-3 or TRBV12-4 to TRBJ2-7; 8 bases align to TRBD1. After removal of 5 bases from V and 3 bases from J, the junction contained 9 bases not matched to a gene. The CDR3 covers 15 residues. The CDR3 DNA reads TGTGCCAGCAGTCCCGAGACAGGGGTGGGCTACGAGCAGTACTTC. It translates to CASSPETGVGYEQYF.

This clonotype was detected a few times. The rearrangement links TRBV7-9 to TRBJ2-7; D is undetermined. CDR3 length: 10 residues. V lost 8 bases and J lost 4, with 6 bases in between. The germline V gene has CDR1 SEHNR and CDR2 FQNEAQ (reference sequence). The CDR3 region is CASAEYEQYF. For the CDR3, the DNA is TGTGCCAGCGCGGAATACGAGCAGTACTTC.

This clonotype was detected a few times. The rearrangement uses TRBV24-1 and TRBJ2-2, with a tentative D call TRBD1 (5 bases). Germline V gene lookup returns CDR1 KGHDR and CDR2 SFDVKD. V lost 4 bases and J lost 0, with 23 bases in between. The CDR3 length is 20 residues. Here the CDR3 reads CATSDLDIHGQNANTGELFF. The CDR3 DNA reads TGTGCCACCAGTGACCTGGACATCCACGGCCAGAACGCGAACACCGGGGAGCTGTTTTTT.

The chain links TRBV6-1 to TRBJ1-1; 7 bases are a match to TRBD1. The V gene's germline CDR1 is MNHNS and CDR2 SASEGT. V trimming: 6 bases; J trimming: 1 base; junction bases outside the gene matches: 8. The CDR3 is 15 residues long. CDR3 residues: CASRPRQGPNTEAFF. In DNA, the CDR3 is TGTGCCAGCAGGCCTCGACAGGGTCCGAACACTGAAGCTTTCTTT.

The chain employs TRBV18 and TRBJ2-5, with 8 bases that match TRBD1. The CDR3 has 16 amino acids. J gave up 5 bases and V 6 bases, and 14 bases lay outside the gene matches. Per the germline V gene, CDR1 is KGHSH and CDR2 is LQKENI. CDR3 region: CASSPGTGLGIETQYF. The CDR3 DNA reads as TGTGCCAGCTCCCCCGGGACAGGCTTGGGCATTGAGACCCAGTACTTC.

The sample holds a few counts of this clonotype. This chain joins TRBV7-9 and TRBJ2-5; D is possibly TRBD2 (7 bases). Germline V gene lookup returns CDR1 SEHNR and CDR2 FQNEAQ (reference sequence). V was cut by 4 bases and J by 5 bases, with 17 bases left in between. CDR3 length: 15 residues. In DNA form, the CDR3 reads TGTGCCAGCAGCTACCTCCTAGGGGGAGGGGAGACCCAGTACTTC. This encodes CASSYLLGGGETQYF.

The table lists this clonotype with a count of one. This chain links TRBV29-1 with TRBJ1-2; D remains ambiguous. V was clipped by 5 bases and J by 7 bases, with 14 bases between them. The CDR3 runs 12 residues. Germline V lookup: CDR1 SQVTM, CDR2 ANQGSEA. In DNA form, the CDR3 reads TGCAGCGTTCCAGCCCGGACTTCTGGCTACACCTTC. Protein sequence: CSVPARTSGYTF.

This clonotype appeared a few times. The junction differs from germline at one of its ends, possibly a read error. This chain links TRBV25-1 with TRBJ2-3; D gene ambiguous. The germline CDR1 and CDR2 sequences are MGHDK and SYGVNS. The CDR3 is made up of 12 amino acids. CDR3 residues: CPHEKSTDTQYF. Written as DNA, the CDR3 is TGCCCCCATGAGAAGAGCACAGATACGCAGTATTTT.

The sample holds many counts of this clonotype. This rearrangement joins TRBV12-3 or TRBV12-4 to TRBJ2-7; D gene uncertain. The CDR3 is made up of 13 amino acids. V gave up 6 bases and J gave up 0 bases, with 9 bases separating them. The CDR3 bases are TGTGCCAGCAGCTTCGGGTACTCCTACGAGCAGTACTTC. It encodes CASSFGYSYEQYF.

This clonotype was detected only a few times. The chain carries TRBV4-1 and TRBJ1-6; D remains unclear. With 5 bases removed from V and 0 bases from J, the gap between germline ends came to 11 bases. There are 16 residues in the CDR3. Per the germline V gene, CDR1 is MGHRA and CDR2 is YSYEKL. Written as DNA, the CDR3 is TGCGCCAGCAGCATCGAGCCTGGCTCCTATAATTCACCCCTCCACTTT. Protein sequence: CASSIEPGSYNSPLHF.

The chain links TRBV20-1 to TRBJ1-1, with a tentative D call TRBD1 (5 bases). The CDR3 consists of 12 residues. Germline CDR1 and CDR2: DFQATT and SNEGSKA (reference sequence). V dropped 6 bases and J dropped 8 bases, with 16 bases sitting between them. CDR3 coding DNA: TGCAGTGCCCAGGGACCCCGACACGAAGCTTTCTTT. Translated: CSAQGPRHEAFF.

The chain uses TRBV12-5 and TRBJ2-1; D gene uncertain. The germline V gene has CDR1 LGHNT and CDR2 FRNRAP. This CDR3 spans 13 amino acids. V shed 2 bases and J shed 4 bases, with 6 bases lying between them. CDR3 loop: CASGLSMYNEQFF. CDR3 DNA: TGTGCTAGTGGTTTGTCAATGTACAATGAGCAGTTCTTC.

There are a few counts of this clonotype. The chain employs TRBV5-6 and TRBJ2-4, with D unclear. V dropped 2 bases and J dropped 5 bases, with 14 bases sitting between them. The CDR3 contains 15 residues. The germline V gene encodes CDR1 SGHDT and CDR2 YYEEEE. The CDR3 DNA is TGTGCCAGCAGCTTAGAGTCTATCGCCGAAAACATTCAGTACTTC. Protein sequence: CASSLESIAENIQYF.